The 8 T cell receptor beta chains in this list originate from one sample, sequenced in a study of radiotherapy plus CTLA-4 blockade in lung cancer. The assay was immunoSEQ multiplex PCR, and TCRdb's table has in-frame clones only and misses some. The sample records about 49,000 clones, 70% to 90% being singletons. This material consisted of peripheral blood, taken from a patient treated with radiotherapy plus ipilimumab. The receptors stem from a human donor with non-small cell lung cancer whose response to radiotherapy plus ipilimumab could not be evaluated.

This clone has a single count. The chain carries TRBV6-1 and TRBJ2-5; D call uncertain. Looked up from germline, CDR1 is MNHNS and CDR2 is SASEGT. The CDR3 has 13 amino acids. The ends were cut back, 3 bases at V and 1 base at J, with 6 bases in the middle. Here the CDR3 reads CASSDTSQETQYF. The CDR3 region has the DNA TGTGCCAGCAGTGACACCAGCCAAGAGACCCAGTACTTC.

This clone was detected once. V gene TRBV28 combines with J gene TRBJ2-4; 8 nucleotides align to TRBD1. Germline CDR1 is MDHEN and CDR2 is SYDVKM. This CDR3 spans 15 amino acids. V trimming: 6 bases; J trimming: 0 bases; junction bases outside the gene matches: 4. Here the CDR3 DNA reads TGTGCCAGCAGGGGGACAGGAATAGCCAAAAACATTCAGTACTTC. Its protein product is CASRGTGIAKNIQYF. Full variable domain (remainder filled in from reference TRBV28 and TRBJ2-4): DVKVTQSSRYLVKRTGEKVFLECVQDMDHENMFWYRQDPGLGLRLIYFSYDVKMKEKGDIPEGYSVSREKKERFSLILESASTNQTSMYLCASRGTGIAKNIQYFGAGTRLSVL.

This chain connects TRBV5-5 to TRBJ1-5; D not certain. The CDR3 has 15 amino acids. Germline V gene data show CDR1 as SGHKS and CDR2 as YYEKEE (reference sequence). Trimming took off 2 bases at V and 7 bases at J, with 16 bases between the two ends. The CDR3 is CASSLGRVSGQPQHF. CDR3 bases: TGTGCCAGCAGCTTAGGTCGAGTTTCCGGGCAGCCCCAGCATTTT.

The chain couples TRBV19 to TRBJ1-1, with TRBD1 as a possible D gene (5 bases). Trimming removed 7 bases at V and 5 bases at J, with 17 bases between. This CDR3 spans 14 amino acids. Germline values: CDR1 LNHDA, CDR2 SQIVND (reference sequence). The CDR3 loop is CASTELGPNTEAFF. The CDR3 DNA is TGTGCCAGTACCGAATTGGGGCCTAATACTGAAGCTTTCTTT.

The CDR3 region is CASQPSGSHRRAGEQYF. The CDR3 DNA sequence: TGTGCCAGCCAACCGAGCGGGAGTCACCGAAGGGCGGGCGAGCAGTACTTC. This chain joins TRBV28 and TRBJ2-7; TRBD2 matches at 8 bases. Germline V lookup: CDR1 MDHEN, CDR2 SYDVKM. This CDR3 comprises 17 residues. J lost 6 bases, V lost 8 bases, and 21 bases had no gene match. Supplemented by reference TRBV28 and TRBJ2-7, the full variable domain reads DVKVTQSSRYLVKRTGEKVFLECVQDMDHENMFWYRQDPGLGLRLIYFSYDVKMKEKGDIPEGYSVSREKKERFSLILESASTNQTSMYLCASQPSGSHRRAGEQYFGPGTRLTVT.

CDR3 coding DNA: TGTGCCAGCTCACCGGGACAGGGCTTCGGAGAGACCCAGTACTTC. Translation: CASSPGQGFGETQYF. The rearrangement joins TRBV18 to TRBJ2-5; 9 bases match TRBD1. J gave up 4 bases and V 3 bases, and 6 bases lay outside the gene matches. Per germline, CDR1 KGHSH and CDR2 LQKENI. CDR3 size: 15 residues. Full variable domain (remainder filled in from reference TRBV18 and TRBJ2-5): NAGVMQNPRHLVRRRGQEARLRCSPMKGHSHVYWYRQLPEEGLKFMVYLQKENIIDESGMPKERFSAEFPKEGPSILRIQQVVRGDSAAYFCASSPGQGFGETQYFGPGTRLLVL.

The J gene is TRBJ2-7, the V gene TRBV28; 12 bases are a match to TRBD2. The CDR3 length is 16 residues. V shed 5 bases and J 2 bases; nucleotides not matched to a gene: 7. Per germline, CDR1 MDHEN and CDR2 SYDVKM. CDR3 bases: TGTGCCAGCAGTCCGGGGACTAGCGGGTGGGCCTACGAGCAGTACTTC. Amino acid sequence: CASSPGTSGWAYEQYF. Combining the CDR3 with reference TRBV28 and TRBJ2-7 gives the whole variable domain DVKVTQSSRYLVKRTGEKVFLECVQDMDHENMFWYRQDPGLGLRLIYFSYDVKMKEKGDIPEGYSVSREKKERFSLILESASTNQTSMYLCASSPGTSGWAYEQYFGPGTRLTVT.

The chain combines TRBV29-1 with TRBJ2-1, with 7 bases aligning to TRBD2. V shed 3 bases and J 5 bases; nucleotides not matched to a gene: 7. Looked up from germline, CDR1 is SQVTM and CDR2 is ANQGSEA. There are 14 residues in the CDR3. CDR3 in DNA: TGCAGCGTTGAGGCGGGAGAGGACAACAATGAGCAGTTCTTC. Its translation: CSVEAGEDNNEQFF.